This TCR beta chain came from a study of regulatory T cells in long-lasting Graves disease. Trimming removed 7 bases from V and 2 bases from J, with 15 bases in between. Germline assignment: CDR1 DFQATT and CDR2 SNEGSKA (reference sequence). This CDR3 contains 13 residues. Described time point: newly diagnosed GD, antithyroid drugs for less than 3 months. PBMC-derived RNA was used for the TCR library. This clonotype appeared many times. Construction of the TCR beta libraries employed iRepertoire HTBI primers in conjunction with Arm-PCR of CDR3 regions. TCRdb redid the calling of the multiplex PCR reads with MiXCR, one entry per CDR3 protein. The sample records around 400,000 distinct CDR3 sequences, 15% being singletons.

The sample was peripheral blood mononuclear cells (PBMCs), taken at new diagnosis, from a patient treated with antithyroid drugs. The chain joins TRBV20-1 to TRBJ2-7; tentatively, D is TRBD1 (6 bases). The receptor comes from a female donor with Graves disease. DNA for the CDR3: TGCAGTGGTCGACAGGCGTTTACCTACGAGCAGTACTTC. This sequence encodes CSGRQAFTYEQYF.